These 19 T cell receptor beta chains came from one sample sequenced in a study of T cell responses to AZD1222 COVID-19 vaccine. This table comes from immunoSEQ multiplex PCR, and its TCRdb copy is limited to in-frame clones, with some not included. The sample records about 180,000 clones, roughly 92% being singletons. The specimen was peripheral blood, collected 28 days after the second AZD1222 dose. The source of these receptors is an adult who received the AZD1222 COVID-19 vaccine.

V and J are TRBV19 and TRBJ1-2; D may be TRBD1 (5 bases). The CDR3 extends over 15 amino acids. Germline assignment: CDR1 LNHDA and CDR2 SQIVND (reference sequence). Trimming removed 2 bases from V and 4 bases from J, with 14 bases in between. In DNA form, the CDR3 reads TGTGCCAGTAGTATACGCCAGGGACTCCTCTATGGCTACACCTTC. It specifies CASSIRQGLLYGYTF.

The V and J genes are TRBV29-1 and TRBJ1-1; D gene uncertain. The ends were cut back, 4 bases at V and 3 bases at J, with 15 bases in the middle. The CDR3 is made up of 14 amino acids. CDR1 and CDR2 from the germline V gene are SQVTM and ANQGSEA. CDR3 in DNA: TGCAGCGTTGTTCCACAGACGAGGGACACTGAAGCTTTCTTT. Protein product: CSVVPQTRDTEAFF. The full variable domain, its missing parts supplied by reference TRBV29-1 and TRBJ1-1, is SAVISQKPSRDICQRGTSLTIQCQVDSQVTMMFWYRQQPGQSLTLIATANQGSEATYESGFVIDKFPISRPNLTFSTLTVSNMSPEDSSIYLCSVVPQTRDTEAFFGQGTRLTVV.

This clone was counted a single time. V and J are TRBV7-9 and TRBJ2-7; D is undetermined. V lost 5 bases to trimming and J lost 3 bases, with 11 bases between them. This CDR3 has 13 residues. Per the germline V gene, CDR1 is SEHNR and CDR2 is FQNEAQ (reference sequence). The CDR3 loop is CASSTQNLYEQYF. The CDR3 DNA follows: TGTGCCAGCAGCACCCAAAATCTCTACGAGCAGTACTTC.

This clone has only one observation. The chain has TRBV27 and TRBJ1-2, with 7 positions matching TRBD1. Germline V CDR1 and CDR2: MNHEY, SMNVEV (reference sequence). The length of the CDR3 is 14 residues. Trimming removed 5 bases from V and 8 bases from J; junction bases left unmatched: 11. CDR3 loop: CASSEETGTSGYTF. The CDR3 DNA reads TGTGCCAGCAGTGAAGAGACAGGGACTAGCGGCTACACCTTC.

V is TRBV4-3 and J is TRBJ2-3; possibly TRBD1 for D (5 bases). V was clipped by 2 bases and J by 1 base, with 7 bases between them. The germline gives CDR1 LGHNA, CDR2 YSLEER. This CDR3 is built from 14 residues. The CDR3, as DNA: TGCGCCAGCAGCCAAATGACAGGCACAGATACGCAGTATTTT. It encodes CASSQMTGTDTQYF.

As to this clone: One end of the junction does not line up with germline, which may come from a read error. CDR3 DNA: TGTGCCAGCAGCGCTGGGACCAACGTCCTGACTTTC. This translates into CASSAGTNVLTF. This sequence joins TRBV7-9 and TRBJ2-6; D unclear. The CDR3 has 12 amino acids. The germline gives CDR1 SEHNR, CDR2 FQNEAQ (reference sequence).

The chain combines TRBV9 with TRBJ2-3; 15 bases agree with TRBD2. Germline V gives CDR1 SGDLS, CDR2 YYNGEE. V lost 3 bases and J lost 4; bases outside the gene matches: 3. The CDR3 runs to 16 residues. The CDR3 protein is CASSGGLAGGADTQYF. DNA of the CDR3: TGTGCCAGCAGCGGGGGACTAGCGGGAGGAGCAGATACGCAGTATTTT.

The rearrangement joins TRBV6-6 to TRBJ2-1; D call uncertain. Germline CDR1 and CDR2: MNHNY and SVGAGI (reference sequence). The CDR3 is made up of 14 amino acids. V dropped 4 bases and J dropped 6 bases, with 13 bases sitting between them. CDR3 in amino acids: CASSLYSPPNEQFF. The DNA of the CDR3 is TGTGCCAGCAGTTTATACAGCCCGCCCAATGAGCAGTTCTTC.

The chain is built from TRBV5-8 and TRBJ1-6, with D perhaps TRBD1 (5 bases). The germline V gene has CDR1 SGHTS and CDR2 YDEGEE. The V end was cut by 0 bases, the J end by 10 bases, with 14 bases between. This CDR3 is built from 15 residues. Written as DNA, the CDR3 is TGTGCCAGCAGCTTGGCCCCCCAGGGAGAATCACCCCTCCACTTT. This translates into CASSLAPQGESPLHF.

The rearrangement joins TRBV6-5 to TRBJ2-2; 9 bases align to TRBD2. Germline V gene sequence: CDR1 MNHEY, CDR2 SVGAGI. The CDR3 has 13 amino acids. Trimming cost V 9 bases and J 6 bases; bases outside gene matches: 5. The CDR3 here is CASSSGGAGELFF. The CDR3 bases are TGTGCCAGTAGTAGCGGGGGTGCCGGGGAGCTGTTTTTT.

V usage is TRBV4-3 and J usage is TRBJ1-2; tentatively, D is TRBD1 (6 bases). The CDR3 contains 17 residues. Trimming shortened V by 2 bases and J by 3 bases, and 19 bases separated the two germline ends. Germline CDR1 and CDR2: LGHNA and YSLEER. In DNA form, the CDR3 reads TGCGCCAGCAGCCAACAACGAAACAGGGAGTGGGACTATGGCTACACCTTC. It specifies CASSQQRNREWDYGYTF.

The rearrangement links TRBV5-8 to TRBJ2-2; D remains unclear. The germline CDR1 and CDR2 sequences are SGHTS and YDEGEE. The V and J ends lost 4 bases and 6 bases respectively, with 10 bases between them. The CDR3 is 13 residues long. The DNA for the CDR3 is TGTGCCAGCAGCCTCTCCCGCCCCGGGGAGCTGTTTTTT. Encoded protein: CASSLSRPGELFF.

V and J are TRBV28 and TRBJ1-5, with TRBD1 as a possible D gene (5 bases). Trimming cost V 11 bases and J 2 bases, with 19 bases left between them. The CDR3 spans 15 residues. Germline CDR1 and CDR2: MDHEN and SYDVKM. The CDR3 coding sequence is TGTGCCGGAGGGGCGGTGGGTGGAGGCAATCAGCCCCAGCATTTT. Protein product: CAGGAVGGGNQPQHF. The whole variable domain, filled in from reference TRBV28 and TRBJ1-5, reads DVKVTQSSRYLVKRTGEKVFLECVQDMDHENMFWYRQDPGLGLRLIYFSYDVKMKEKGDIPEGYSVSREKKERFSLILESASTNQTSMYLCAGGAVGGGNQPQHFGDGTRLSIL.

This clone was counted once. This sequence joins TRBV19 and TRBJ1-2; maybe TRBD1 (6 bases). Germline V gene lookup returns CDR1 LNHDA and CDR2 SQIVND (reference sequence). This CDR3 spans 12 amino acids. Trimming removed 5 bases at V and 6 bases at J, with 10 bases between. CDR3 in DNA: TGTGCCAGTAGTCCGGACAGTGATGGCTACACCTTC. It is translated as CASSPDSDGYTF.

V usage is TRBV4-1 and J usage is TRBJ2-5; the match to TRBD1 covers 9 bases. The germline V gene has CDR1 MGHRA and CDR2 YSYEKL. This CDR3 region has 15 residues. After removal of 3 bases from V and 4 bases from J, the junction contained 6 bases not matched to a gene. The CDR3: CASSHMDRGPETQYF. CDR3 bases: TGCGCCAGCAGCCACATGGACAGGGGCCCAGAGACCCAGTACTTC.

The chain uses TRBV11-2 and TRBJ2-5; 7 nucleotides align to TRBD1. CDR1 and CDR2 (germline): SGHAT, FQNNGV. The V and J ends lost 3 bases and 5 bases, in that order; junction bases with no gene match: 9. The length of the CDR3 is 15 residues. The chain's CDR3 is CASSFETGSPETQYF. As DNA, the CDR3 is TGTGCCAGCAGCTTCGAGACAGGGTCGCCGGAGACCCAGTACTTC. Full variable domain (missing parts from reference TRBV11-2 and TRBJ2-5): EAGVAQSPRYKIIEKRQSVAFWCNPISGHATLYWYQQILGQGPKLLIQFQNNGVVDDSQLPKDRFSAERLKGVDSTLKIQPAKLEDSAVYLCASSFETGSPETQYFGPGTRLLVL.

The J gene is TRBJ2-2, the V gene TRBV3-1 (or the pseudogene TRBV3-2); 12 bases are a match to TRBD2. The CDR3 consists of 15 residues. With V trimmed by 4 bases and J by 5 bases, 2 bases remained unmatched. CDR1 LGHDT and CDR2 YNNKEL come from the germline V gene (reference sequence). The CDR3: CASSRGLAGTGELFF. The CDR3 DNA reads as TGTGCCAGCAGCCGAGGACTAGCGGGGACCGGGGAGCTGTTTTTT.

This clone is a singleton in its sample. This chain links TRBV7-6 with TRBJ2-3, with TRBD2 identical over 12 bases. Germline loops: CDR1 SGHVS, CDR2 FNYEAQ. The CDR3 consists of 17 residues. V lost 5 bases and J lost 0; bases outside the gene matches: 6. CDR3 bases: TGTGCCAGCAGCCGAGTACTAGCGGGAGGTAGCACAGATACGCAGTATTTT. Translation gives CASSRVLAGGSTDTQYF.

The chain uses TRBV12-3 or TRBV12-4 and TRBJ1-1; D ambiguous. The V gene lost 5 bases and the J gene lost 3 bases, with 7 bases spanning the gap. The CDR3 spans 12 residues. In DNA, the CDR3 is TGTGCCAGCAGTAACGGGGACACTGAAGCTTTCTTT. It encodes CASSNGDTEAFF.